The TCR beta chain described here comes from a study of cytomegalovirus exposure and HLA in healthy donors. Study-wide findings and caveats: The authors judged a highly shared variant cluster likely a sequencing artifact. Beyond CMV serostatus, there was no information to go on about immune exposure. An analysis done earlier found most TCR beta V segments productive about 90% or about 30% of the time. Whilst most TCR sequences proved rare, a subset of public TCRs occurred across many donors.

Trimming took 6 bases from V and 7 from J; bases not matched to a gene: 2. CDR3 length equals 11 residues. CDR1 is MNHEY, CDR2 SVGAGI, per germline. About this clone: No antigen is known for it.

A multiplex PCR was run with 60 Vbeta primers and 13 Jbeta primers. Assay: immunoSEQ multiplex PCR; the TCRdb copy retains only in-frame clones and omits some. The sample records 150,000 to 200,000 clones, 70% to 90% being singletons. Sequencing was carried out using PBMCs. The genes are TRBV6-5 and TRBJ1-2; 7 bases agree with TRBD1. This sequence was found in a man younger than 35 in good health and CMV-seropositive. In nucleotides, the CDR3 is TGTGCCAGCAGAAGGGGGCCTGGCTACACCTTC. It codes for CASRRGPGYTF.